This T cell receptor (beta chain) was observed in a study of identical twins. The germline V and J ends were trimmed by 8 bases and 1 base, with 15 bases remaining between them. The CDR3 sequence is 14 residues long. TCRdb reprocessed the 5' RACE reads via MiXCR and lists one record per CDR3 protein. The sample yields roughly 490,000 distinct CDR3 sequences, roughly an eighth seen once. This clonotype has only a few counts. The sample was also reused in another study, on yellow fever vaccine responses in identical twins.

This clonotype originated in a woman aged 18 to 35 in good health. Sequencing input: CD4+ T cells sorted from blood. V usage is TRBV12-3 or TRBV12-4 and J usage is TRBJ2-7; unclear D gene. CDR3 residues: CASRPIGFSYEQYF. Here the CDR3 DNA reads TGTGCCAGCCGACCCATAGGGTTTTCCTACGAGCAGTACTTC.